This T cell receptor beta chain was documented in a study of response to subunit inactivated influenza vaccine. General study points: The authors offered the suggestion that each seasonal influenza vaccination recruits few new T cells.

A remark on this clonotype: Its target is not known.

MiXCR, applied by TCRdb to the RT-PCR reads, yields one record per CDR3 protein. Here the sample spans 650,000 to 850,000 distinct CDR3 sequences, approximately 14% being singletons. CDR3 length: 13 amino acids. Germline V lookup: CDR1 GTSNPN, CDR2 SVGIG (reference sequence). Trimming removed 5 bases from V and 3 bases from J; junction bases left unmatched: 4. The input for sequencing was PBMCs from blood, taken around two weeks before vaccination. The rearrangement links TRBV30 to TRBJ1-2; 9 bases match TRBD1. The clonotype comes from a man over 45 who received an inactivated influenza vaccine. The CDR3 DNA reads as TGTGCCTGGTTGACAGGGGGGGACTATGGCTACACCTTC. Translated: CAWLTGGDYGYTF.